These 24 T cell receptor beta chains were sequenced from one sample in a study of Ad26.COV2.S vaccination and SARS-CoV-2 variants. Treatment described: over 15 received Ad26.COV2.S at low or high dose, single or two shots; 5 received placebo; per-sample allocation not given. Sampling took place 63 days after the first vaccine or placebo injection. TCRdb's copy holds only in-frame clones and misses some; the assay was immunoSEQ multiplex PCR. Altogether 380,000 or so clones are present, 83% being singletons, with the ten largest covering about 8%. The specimen was peripheral blood, collected in a trial of Ad26.COV2.S vaccine versus placebo. Receptors were obtained from a person aged 18 to 65 who received the Ad26.COV2.S COVID-19 vaccine or a placebo.

This clone showed up just once. The chain has TRBV4-1 and TRBJ2-5; 14 bases fit TRBD2. Per germline, CDR1 MGHRA and CDR2 YSYEKL. The CDR3 has 16 amino acids. Unmatched junction bases numbered 7, after V lost 4 bases and J lost 6 bases. The CDR3 region has the DNA TGCGCCAGCAGCCCTCCGACTAGCGGGGGGGTAAAGACCCAGTACTTC. Translating gives CASSPPTSGGVKTQYF.

The V and J genes are TRBV19 and TRBJ2-2; perhaps TRBD1 as D (5 bases). The length of the CDR3 is 16 residues. The V and J ends lost 3 bases and 11 bases respectively, with 22 bases between them. Germline-derived CDR1 and CDR2 are LNHDA and SQIVND (reference sequence). The CDR3 sequence: CASSIVRGSWGGELFF. CDR3 nucleotide sequence: TGTGCCAGTAGTATTGTAAGGGGCAGTTGGGGCGGAGAGCTGTTTTTT.

There are a few counts of this clone. The chain joins TRBV7-7 to TRBJ2-3; a possible D gene is TRBD1 (6 bases). This CDR3 is 13 amino acids long. Trimming removed 6 bases from V and 11 bases from J, with 18 bases in between. Germline CDR1 is SSHAT and CDR2 is FNYEAQ (reference sequence). Here the CDR3 DNA reads TGTGCCAGCAGTCAAAACGTGAGGGGGAAGCAGTATTTT. This translates into CASSQNVRGKQYF.

The chain's CDR3 is CASSIVQGASTEAFF. As DNA, the CDR3 is TGTGCCAGCAGCATAGTACAGGGGGCCAGCACTGAAGCTTTCTTT. V and J are TRBV11-2 and TRBJ1-1; TRBD1 matches at 9 bases. The CDR3 has 15 amino acids. Per the germline V gene, CDR1 is SGHAT and CDR2 is FQNNGV. Trimming took 5 bases from V and 4 from J; bases not matched to a gene: 8.

This chain uses TRBV6-2 or TRBV6-3 with TRBJ2-1; D gene ambiguous. Germline V CDR1 and CDR2: MNHEY, SVGEGT. V lost 5 bases, J lost 4 bases, and 6 bases lay in between. The CDR3 totals 12 residues. CDR3 bases: TGTGCCAGCAGTGGTGTATACAATGAGCAGTTCTTC. This gives the protein CASSGVYNEQFF.

This clone was recorded a few times. Within the sample, other DNA sequences also encode this same CDR3. V and J are TRBV5-6 and TRBJ1-2; D remains ambiguous. In germline, CDR1 is SGHDT, CDR2 YYEEEE. CDR3 length: 12 residues. Trimming took 4 bases from V and 3 from J, leaving 7 bases between them. The CDR3 sequence: CASSPGDYGYTF. The CDR3 coding sequence is TGTGCCAGCAGCCCCGGGGACTATGGCTACACCTTC.

The rearrangement joins TRBV9 to TRBJ1-4, with D hard to call. The CDR3 spans 12 residues. CDR1 and CDR2 (germline): SGDLS, YYNGEE. The V end was cut by 3 bases, the J end by 4 bases, with 4 bases between. The CDR3 DNA reads as TGTGCCAGCAGCGGAATTAATGAAAAACTGTTTTTT. Its translation is CASSGINEKLFF.

The genes are TRBV5-4 and TRBJ2-1; D ambiguous. The CDR3 sequence is 14 residues long. Trimming took 4 bases from V and 15 from J, leaving 23 bases between them. Germline V gene data show CDR1 as SGHNT and CDR2 as YYREEE (reference sequence). The CDR3 nucleotides are TGTGCCAGCAGCCGTGCTGACTCGGTTCCCCTTCCGTTCTTC. Protein: CASSRADSVPLPFF.

This sequence joins TRBV10-3 and TRBJ1-2, with 8 bases lining up with TRBD1. CDR1 ENHRY and CDR2 SYGVKD come from the germline V gene. Trimming at V came to 0 bases and at J to 6 bases, leaving 15 bases not matched to a gene. The CDR3 sequence is 18 residues long. As DNA, the CDR3 is TGTGCCATCAGTGAGTCTGTGGGACAGGTTATTGGTGAGAATGGCTACACCTTC. Protein sequence: CAISESVGQVIGENGYTF.

V usage is TRBV5-1 and J usage is TRBJ2-7, with 10 bases lining up with TRBD2. The length of the CDR3 is 16 residues. Germline V gives CDR1 SGHRS, CDR2 YFSETQ. The junction had 11 bases not matched to a gene; V was cut back by 5 bases and J by 3 bases. This chain's CDR3 is CASSPDRGLAIYEQYF. The DNA for the CDR3 is TGCGCCAGCAGTCCCGACCGGGGACTAGCGATCTACGAGCAGTACTTC.

The rearrangement joins TRBV29-1 to TRBJ2-3; 9 bases are a match to TRBD2. CDR3 length equals 15 residues. The V gene end was trimmed by 5 bases and the J gene end by 3 bases; junction bases not matched to a gene: 9. The V gene's germline CDR1 is SQVTM and CDR2 ANQGSEA. The CDR3 region is CSVSKREAGTDTQYF. The CDR3 DNA reads TGCAGCGTTAGTAAGCGGGAGGCAGGGACAGATACGCAGTATTTT.

The chain employs TRBV12-3 or TRBV12-4 and TRBJ1-2; D is ambiguous. The CDR3 runs 11 residues. Trimming took off 3 bases at V and 8 bases at J, with 7 bases between the two ends. The CDR3 DNA follows: TGTGCCAGCAGTTTTCGGCTGGGCTACACCTTC. Amino acid sequence: CASSFRLGYTF.

This chain joins TRBV3-1 (or the pseudogene TRBV3-2) and TRBJ1-1; no clear D. Trimming took off 3 bases at V and 6 bases at J, with 11 bases between the two ends. The CDR3 runs 13 residues. Germline V gives CDR1 LGHDT, CDR2 YNNKEL (reference sequence). CDR3 loop: CASSQGRAPEAFF. CDR3 coding DNA: TGTGCCAGCAGCCAGGGGAGGGCCCCTGAAGCTTTCTTT.

The rearrangement joins TRBV19 to TRBJ1-3, with D perhaps TRBD1 (5 bases). The CDR3 extends over 14 amino acids. The germline gives CDR1 LNHDA, CDR2 SQIVND (reference sequence). With 4 bases removed from V and 7 bases from J, the gap between germline ends came to 14 bases. This CDR3 reads CASSTPGSMNTIYF. The CDR3, as DNA: TGTGCCAGTAGTACGCCAGGGTCGATGAACACCATATATTTT.

The chain combines TRBV27 with TRBJ2-1; 11 nucleotides align to TRBD2. CDR1 is MNHEY, CDR2 SMNVEV, per germline (reference sequence). The V and J ends lost 4 bases and 0 bases, in that order; junction bases with no gene match: 5. The CDR3 totals 17 residues. The DNA of the CDR3 is TGTGCCAGCAGTTCAAATAGCGGGGGGGTCTCCTACAATGAGCAGTTCTTC. Translation: CASSSNSGGVSYNEQFF.

This clone was detected only a few times. The chain combines TRBV2 with TRBJ1-2; D is perhaps TRBD1 (6 bases). Trimming stripped 8 bases from V and 4 bases from J, with 17 bases between. There are 14 residues in the CDR3. Germline V gene data show CDR1 as SNHLY and CDR2 as FYNNEI. CDR3 nucleotides: TGTGCCAGCCTTAAGGACAGTACAGGCTATGGCTACACCTTC. Translated: CASLKDSTGYGYTF. The complete variable domain, with remaining parts taken from reference TRBV2 and TRBJ1-2, reads EPEVTQTPSHQVTQMGQEVILRCVPISNHLYFYWYRQILGQKVEFLVSFYNNEISEKSEIFDDQFSVERPDGSNFTLKIRSTKLEDSAMYFCASLKDSTGYGYTFGSGTRLTVV.

This rearrangement joins TRBV20-1 to TRBJ2-5; D ambiguous. The CDR3 extends over 11 amino acids. Germline values: CDR1 DFQATT, CDR2 SNEGSKA (reference sequence). Trimming stripped 6 bases from V and 4 bases from J, with 9 bases between. In nucleotides, the CDR3 is TGCAGTGCCCAAACGGGAGAGACCCAGTACTTC. Residues: CSAQTGETQYF.

The chain employs TRBV11-3 and TRBJ2-3; 10 bases map to TRBD1. Per the germline V gene, CDR1 is SGHNT and CDR2 is YENEEA. CDR3 size: 15 residues. The junction had 3 bases not matched to a gene; V was cut back by 2 bases and J by 4 bases. CDR3 sequence: CASSLRTGGSDTQYF. CDR3 coding DNA: TGTGCCAGCAGCTTACGGACAGGGGGGTCAGATACGCAGTATTTT.

V usage is TRBV3-1 (or the pseudogene TRBV3-2) and J usage is TRBJ2-3; 10 nucleotides match TRBD2. Germline lookup yields CDR1 LGHDT and CDR2 YNNKEL (reference sequence). With 3 bases clipped from V and 3 bases from J, the junction kept 6 bases outside the gene matches. The CDR3 is made up of 16 amino acids. CDR3 region: CASSHLAGAGTDTQYF. For the CDR3, the DNA is TGTGCCAGCAGCCATCTAGCGGGAGCGGGGACAGATACGCAGTATTTT.

On this clone itself: The sample contains more than one DNA sequence encoding this CDR3. The chain has TRBV18 and TRBJ2-7, with D perhaps TRBD1 or TRBD2 (5 bases each). The V and J ends lost 3 bases and 0 bases respectively, with 9 bases between them. Germline-derived CDR1 and CDR2 are KGHSH and LQKENI. The CDR3 extends over 14 amino acids. CDR3 residues: CASSPGTDSYEQYF. CDR3 sequence (DNA): TGTGCCAGCTCACCGGGGACGGACTCCTACGAGCAGTACTTC.

V is TRBV5-1 and J is TRBJ2-2, with 9 positions matching TRBD2. The CDR3 runs to 19 residues. The V and J ends lost 3 bases and 0 bases, in that order; junction bases with no gene match: 12. Germline CDR1 and CDR2: SGHRS and YFSETQ. CDR3 in DNA: TGCGCCAGCAGCTCACTTTCCGGACTAGCGTATGCGAACACCGGGGAGCTGTTTTTT. Translated: CASSSLSGLAYANTGELFF.

The V gene is TRBV4-2, the J gene TRBJ2-2, with 10 bases identical to TRBD2. The CDR3 sequence is 16 residues long. Per the germline V gene, CDR1 is LGHNA and CDR2 is YNFKEQ. The junction had 8 bases not matched to a gene; V was cut back by 3 bases and J by 7 bases. Here the CDR3 reads CASSQAAASGGGELFF. The CDR3 bases are TGTGCCAGCAGCCAGGCGGCGGCTAGCGGGGGCGGGGAGCTGTTTTTT.

In this sample, this clone turned up once. This chain uses TRBV27 with TRBJ1-5; D is possibly TRBD1 (6 bases). Germline V gene data show CDR1 as MNHEY and CDR2 as SMNVEV (reference sequence). The germline V and J ends were trimmed by 2 bases and 4 bases, with 9 bases remaining between them. The CDR3 consists of 14 residues. The CDR3 DNA is TGTGCCAGCAGTTTAGGACAGTTTAATCAGCCCCAGCATTTT. Protein: CASSLGQFNQPQHF.

This clone appeared a few times. The chain combines TRBV4-2 with TRBJ1-1; no clear D. The V and J ends lost 6 bases and 3 bases respectively, with 17 bases between them. CDR3 length equals 15 residues. The V gene's germline CDR1 is LGHNA and CDR2 YNFKEQ. CDR3 DNA: TGTGCCAGCAGTCAAAGGGTGGTATTGTACACTGAAGCTTTCTTT. Encoded protein: CASSQRVVLYTEAFF.